Each of the 9 T cell receptor beta chains below was sequenced from the same sample in a study of Ad26.COV2.S vaccination and SARS-CoV-2 variants. Treatment given: over 15 received Ad26.COV2.S at low or high dose, single or two shots; roughly five received placebo; per-sample allocation not given. Collection of samples fell on day 63 after the first vaccine or placebo injection. The assay was immunoSEQ multiplex PCR, and TCRdb's table has in-frame clones only and misses some. The sample records a few hundred thousand clones, around 88% being singletons. The sample in question was peripheral blood, obtained in a trial of Ad26.COV2.S vaccine versus placebo. The receptors here all came from a person aged 18-65 years who received the Ad26.COV2.S COVID-19 vaccine or a placebo.

This chain uses TRBV7-6 with TRBJ1-2; D is perhaps TRBD1 (5 bases). V dropped 5 bases and J dropped 0 bases, with 13 bases sitting between them. Germline CDR1 reads SGHVS; CDR2 reads FNYEAQ. The CDR3 is made up of 15 amino acids. CDR3 sequence reads: CASSRDAGPNYGYTF. DNA of the CDR3: TGTGCCAGCAGCCGAGACGCAGGGCCTAACTATGGCTACACCTTC.

V is TRBV5-5 and J is TRBJ1-2; D is unresolved. This CDR3 is built from 13 residues. In germline, CDR1 is SGHKS, CDR2 YYEKEE (reference sequence). V was clipped by 2 bases and J by 4 bases, with 9 bases between them. DNA for the CDR3: TGTGCCAGCAGCTTATACGACACCTATGGCTACACCTTC. Protein: CASSLYDTYGYTF.

The rearrangement links TRBV7-3 to TRBJ2-1; 8 nucleotides align to TRBD2. The CDR3 contains 15 residues. Germline loops: CDR1 SGHTA, CDR2 FQGTGA. V dropped 3 bases and J dropped 0; count of bases not matched to a gene: 1. The chain's CDR3 is CASSLSGSSYNEQFF. In nucleotides, the CDR3 is TGTGCCAGCAGCTTGAGCGGGAGCTCCTACAATGAGCAGTTCTTC.

CDR3 in DNA: TGTGCCTGGGCCCGGGACTCGGGCTATGAGCAGTTCTTC. Protein: CAWARDSGYEQFF. The chain employs TRBV30 and TRBJ2-1; a weak D match, TRBD2 (6 bases). The V gene's germline CDR1 is GTSNPN and CDR2 SVGIG (reference sequence). The V end was cut by 5 bases, the J end by 8 bases, with 16 bases between. CDR3 length: 13 residues.

The chain is built from TRBV7-2 and TRBJ1-5; D remains ambiguous. Trimming pared 5 bases from V and 4 bases from J, leaving 6 bases between. The CDR3 covers 12 residues. CDR1 is SGHTA and CDR2 is FQGNSA in the germline V gene. The chain's CDR3 is CASSLLNQPQHF. For the CDR3, the DNA is TGTGCCAGCAGCCTACTTAATCAGCCCCAGCATTTT. Using reference TRBV7-2 and TRBJ1-5 for the parts outside the CDR3, the full variable domain is GAGVSQSPSNKVTEKGKDVELRCDPISGHTALYWYRQSLGQGLEFLIYFQGNSAPDKSGLPSDRFSAERTGGSVSTLTIQRTQQEDSAVYLCASSLLNQPQHFGDGTRLSIL.

This chain links TRBV6-6 with TRBJ2-1; the D is unclear. Per the germline V gene, CDR1 is MNHNY and CDR2 is SVGAGI (reference sequence). V was cut by 3 bases and J by 0 bases, with 9 bases left in between. The length of the CDR3 is 15 residues. The CDR3 DNA reads TGTGCCAGCAGTTATGAGTTCAGCTCCTACAATGAGCAGTTCTTC. This encodes CASSYEFSSYNEQFF.

The J gene is TRBJ2-5, the V gene TRBV10-3; D may be TRBD2 (6 bases). Germline V lookup: CDR1 ENHRY, CDR2 SYGVKD. Trimming took 3 bases from V and 5 from J, leaving 22 bases between them. This CDR3 has 17 amino acids. CDR3 sequence: CAISDLEGGTSGETQYF. CDR3 in DNA: TGTGCCATCAGTGACCTCGAAGGCGGGACTTCTGGCGAGACCCAGTACTTC.

The chain couples TRBV6-5 to TRBJ1-2; D gene ambiguous. The V end lost 2 bases, the J end lost 2 bases, and 9 bases lay between the germline ends. Germline CDR1 is MNHEY and CDR2 is SVGAGI. This CDR3 is built from 14 residues. CDR3 DNA: TGTGCCAGCAGTTACACACCTTTAAACTATGGCTACACCTTC. Translation gives CASSYTPLNYGYTF.

The chain has TRBV15 and TRBJ2-1; no clear D gene. V was shortened by 0 bases and J by 7 bases, with 4 bases between the two germline ends. Per the germline V gene, CDR1 is LNHNV and CDR2 is YYDKDF (reference sequence). The CDR3 has 12 residues. CDR3 residues: CATSRDRNEQFF. The CDR3 nucleotides are TGTGCCACCAGCAGAGATAGGAATGAGCAGTTCTTC.